Given below is one TCR beta chain in context. The record originates from a study of cytomegalovirus exposure and HLA in healthy donors. The PCR used 60 Vbeta and 13 Jbeta primers. Data came from immunoSEQ multiplex PCR; TCRdb stores just in-frame clones and leaves some out. In the table there are about 140,000 clones, more than 75% of which are singletons. The germline gives CDR1 SGHNT, CDR2 YYREEE (reference sequence). V gave up 0 bases and J gave up 8 bases, with 11 bases separating them. This CDR3 region has 14 residues. Material for sequencing was PBMCs. The TCR sequence derives from a woman under 30 in good health and CMV-seropositive. The chain is built from TRBV5-4 and TRBJ1-4, with a possible D match to TRBD1 (6 bases). The CDR3 spells CASSLGQGSEKLFF. DNA of the CDR3: TGTGCCAGCAGCTTGGGCCAGGGGAGCGAAAAACTGTTTTTT.